Listed below are T cell receptor beta chains from one sample, sequenced in a study of control samples from healthy donors and cancer patients. Generated by immunoSEQ multiplex PCR, the TCRdb table keeps only in-frame clones and is missing some. The table lists around 68,000 clones, 83% of them singletons. Material for sequencing was blood. Receptor source: a man aged 55 to 69 in good health. CDR3s include the opening cysteine and the closing phenylalanine or tryptophan. The D gene is left open where the match is weak. Clone size is given for some rows only: seen once, a few or many times, or a class if the clone is expanded.

CDR3nt	CDR3aa	j_gene	v_gene	d_gene	abundance
TGTGCCAGCAGCCACTTCCAGTTTACGCAGTATTTT	CASSHFQFTQYF	TRBJ2-3	TRBV3-1/TRBV3-2	NA	NA
TGTGCCAGCAGTTTCCCGGGTTCAGATACGCAGTATTTT	CASSFPGSDTQYF	TRBJ2-3	TRBV28	NA	once
TGTGCCAGCAGTTCGACCGGACTAGCGGGAGCATTGGCCCAGTACTTC	CASSSTGLAGALAQYF	TRBJ2-5	TRBV6-2/TRBV6-3	TRBD2	NA
TGCGCCAGCAGCCAAGCTTGCCGGGACTATACCTACGAGCAGTACTTC	CASSQACRDYTYEQYF	TRBJ2-7	TRBV4-3	TRBD2	NA
TGTGCCAGCAGCTTGGGACTACCGGACCTCTACGAGCAGTACTTC	CASSLGLPDLYEQYF	TRBJ2-7	TRBV7-2	TRBD2	once
TGTGCCATCAGCGATAGCGGGATTTTCGATGAGCAGTTCTTC	CAISDSGIFDEQFF	TRBJ2-1	TRBV10-3	TRBD2	few
TGTGCCAGCAGCGTCGAGGGGGCAGGTACTGAAGCTTTCTTT	CASSVEGAGTEAFF	TRBJ1-1	TRBV9	TRBD1	NA
TGCGCCAGCAGCCAAGGTAGAGGAGGTTACACCTTC	CASSQGRGGYTF	TRBJ1-2	TRBV4-1	NA	NA
TGTGCCAGCAGCAACTCGGACCTAAACCGGCATGAGCAGTTCTTC	CASSNSDLNRHEQFF	TRBJ2-1	TRBV3-1/TRBV3-2	NA	NA
TGTGCCAGCAGCCAAGATCGGCTACTAGCGGGACACAATGAGCAGTTCTTC	CASSQDRLLAGHNEQFF	TRBJ2-1	TRBV14	TRBD2	NA
TGTGCCAGCAGCTTGGGGACTAGCGATGAGCAGTTCTTC	CASSLGTSDEQFF	TRBJ2-1	TRBV5-6	TRBD2	NA
TGTGCCAGCAGCCACCTTCAGCGGGGAGGCTCCTACAATGAGCAGTTCTTC	CASSHLQRGGSYNEQFF	TRBJ2-1	TRBV3-1/TRBV3-2	TRBD2	NA
TGTGCCAGCAGGTCCAGCGGGCGGGAGCAGTACTTC	CASRSSGREQYF	TRBJ2-7	TRBV27	NA	NA
TGTGCCAGCAGCCGGGACTTTTATAATTCACCCCTCCACTTT	CASSRDFYNSPLHF	TRBJ1-6	TRBV14	NA	NA
TGTGCCAGTAGGATCTGGACGGACAATCAGCCCCAGCATTTT	CASRIWTDNQPQHF	TRBJ1-5	TRBV19	NA	NA
TGCAGCGGGGGGACAGGTCGCAATGAGCAGTTCTTC	CSGGTGRNEQFF	TRBJ2-1	TRBV29-1	TRBD1	NA
TGTGCCAGCAGTTACGGGGTAGCGGGAGGGCCAGATACGCAGTATTTT	CASSYGVAGGPDTQYF	TRBJ2-3	TRBV6-5	TRBD2	NA
TGTGCCAGCAGCACAGGGAGTGATGAGCAGTTCTTC	CASSTGSDEQFF	TRBJ2-1	TRBV6-1	NA	NA
TGTGCCAGCAGCTTAGCTTTAGCGGGAGGAGGTAATGAGCAGTTCTTC	CASSLALAGGGNEQFF	TRBJ2-1	TRBV7-2	TRBD2	NA
TGCGCCAGCAGCTTCGGGACAGGGAGCACAGATACGCAGTATTTT	CASSFGTGSTDTQYF	TRBJ2-3	TRBV5-1	TRBD1	NA
TGTGCCTGTCGATCCAGTACCCATAATTCACCCCTCCACTTT	CACRSSTHNSPLHF	TRBJ1-6	TRBV30	NA	NA
TGCAGCGTTGTGGTACAGGATAGCAATCAGCCCCAGCATTTT	CSVVVQDSNQPQHF	TRBJ1-5	TRBV29-1	NA	NA
TGTGCCAGCAGACCCGGGCCCTTAGGGCCCCAGCATTTT	CASRPGPLGPQHF	TRBJ1-5	TRBV27	NA	NA
TGTGCCAGTCTCCGTGGGCTAGCGGGAGGGCGGGCCGGGGAGCTGTTTTTT	CASLRGLAGGRAGELFF	TRBJ2-2	TRBV28	TRBD2	NA
TGCGCCAGCAGCTTGGAAAACTACTCCTACGAGCAGTACTTC	CASSLENYSYEQYF	TRBJ2-7	TRBV5-1	NA	few
TGTGCCAGCAGCCAGGGATCCGGAAACACCATATATTTT	CASSQGSGNTIYF	TRBJ1-3	TRBV3-1/TRBV3-2	NA	NA
TGCGCCAGCAGCTCCGGACAGGGGGCGCGGAAGACCCAGTACTTC	CASSSGQGARKTQYF	TRBJ2-5	TRBV5-1	TRBD1	NA
TGTGCCAGCAAGACAGGGGGTATTGGCTACACCTTC	CASKTGGIGYTF	TRBJ1-2	TRBV27	TRBD1	NA
TGTGCCAGCAGATTAGTAGGGGCAGGGAACACTGAAGCTTTCTTT	CASRLVGAGNTEAFF	TRBJ1-1	TRBV13	NA	NA
TGTGCCAGCAGCGTAGGACCTTCGGGGGAGCAGTACTTC	CASSVGPSGEQYF	TRBJ2-7	TRBV9	NA	NA
TGCGCCAGCAGCCAAGACCGACTAGCGTCCGGGGAGCTGTTTTTT	CASSQDRLASGELFF	TRBJ2-2	TRBV4-3	TRBD2	NA
TGCGCCAGCAGCTTGGTAACCGGGACTGACTCCTACAATGAGCAGTTCTTC	CASSLVTGTDSYNEQFF	TRBJ2-1	TRBV5-1	NA	NA
TGCGCCAGCAGCCCAGAGACAGGGACTGGAAACACCATATATTTT	CASSPETGTGNTIYF	TRBJ1-3	TRBV5-1	TRBD1	NA
TGTGCCAGCAGCCCCGCGGGACTCGGAGGCGAGACCCAGTACTTC	CASSPAGLGGETQYF	TRBJ2-5	TRBV7-3	NA	once
TGTGCCAGCAGTGAGACAGGAGGTTCTACTGGGACCCAGTACTTC	CASSETGGSTGTQYF	TRBJ2-5	TRBV7-7	NA	NA
TGCAGCGCTGGCCAGGGGTCCCTGGTGGGAAAAAACATTCAGTACTTC	CSAGQGSLVGKNIQYF	TRBJ2-4	TRBV29-1	NA	NA
TGTGCCACCAGTGATCCGGGACTAGCGGGAGATACCGGGGAGCTGTTTTTT	CATSDPGLAGDTGELFF	TRBJ2-2	TRBV24-1	TRBD2	NA
TGTGCCAGCAGTTACTCCCCCCCCTTGCGGTACAATGAGCAGTTCTTC	CASSYSPPLRYNEQFF	TRBJ2-1	TRBV6-5	NA	NA
TGTGCCAGCTCACCACAATCACCAGCTGGGGCAGGAGGAAACACCATATATTTT	CASSPQSPAGAGGNTIYF	TRBJ1-3	TRBV18	NA	NA
TGTGCCAGCAGCACAGGCAATGAGCAGTTCTTC	CASSTGNEQFF	TRBJ2-1	TRBV3-1/TRBV3-2	NA	NA
TGTGCCAGCAGCTTGTTGGCTAGCGGGAACAATGAGCAGTTCTTC	CASSLLASGNNEQFF	TRBJ2-1	TRBV5-6	TRBD2	few